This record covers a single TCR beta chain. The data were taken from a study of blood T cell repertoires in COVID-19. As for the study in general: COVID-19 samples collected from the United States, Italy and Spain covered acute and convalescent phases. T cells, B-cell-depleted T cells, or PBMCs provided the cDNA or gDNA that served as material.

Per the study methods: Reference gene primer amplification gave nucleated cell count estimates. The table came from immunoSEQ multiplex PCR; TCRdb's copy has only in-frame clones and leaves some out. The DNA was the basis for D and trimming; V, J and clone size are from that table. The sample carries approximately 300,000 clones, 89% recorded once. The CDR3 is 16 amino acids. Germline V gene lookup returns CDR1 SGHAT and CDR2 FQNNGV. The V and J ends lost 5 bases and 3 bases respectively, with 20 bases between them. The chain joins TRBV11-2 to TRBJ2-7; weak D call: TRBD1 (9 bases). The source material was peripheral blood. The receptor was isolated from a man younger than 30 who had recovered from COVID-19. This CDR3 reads CASSRGGTGYFYEQYF. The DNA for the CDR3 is TGTGCCAGCAGCCGCGGGGGGACAGGGTATTTCTACGAGCAGTACTTC.